Sequencing of this T cell receptor beta chain was carried out in a study of post-analysis software for immune sequencing data. Findings and limits, study-wide: Higher frequency in patients than in controls was seen for five TRBV segments, with TRBV5-6, TRBV5-1 and TRBV20-1 among them. Patients with multiple sclerosis recorded significantly lower normalized Chao1 diversity than controls, the study found. Strong co-clustering by F measure linked samples that shared a preparation batch.

Unique molecular identifiers were carried by the TCR beta cDNA libraries. The yield from approximately 1 to 10 million T cells was some 500,000 cDNA molecules in total. MiXCR, applied by TCRdb to the PCR reads, yields one record per CDR3 protein. Counted here are just over 250,000 distinct CDR3 sequences, approximately 34% occurring once; the ten biggest clones make up less than 6%. In this sample, this clonotype turned up a few times. What it recognizes is unknown. Germline CDR1 and CDR2: KGHDR and SFDVKD. The CDR3 has 17 residues. Trimming at V came to 4 bases and at J to 5 bases, leaving 15 bases not matched to a gene.

The rearrangement joins TRBV24-1 to TRBJ2-5; 7 bases map to TRBD1. The sequence derives from a girl under 18 with multiple sclerosis. Sequences were obtained from blood. The CDR3 bases are TGTGCCACCAGTGACCCGGCGACATCTCCCAGGGGGGAGACCCAGTACTTC. Amino acid sequence: CATSDPATSPRGETQYF.